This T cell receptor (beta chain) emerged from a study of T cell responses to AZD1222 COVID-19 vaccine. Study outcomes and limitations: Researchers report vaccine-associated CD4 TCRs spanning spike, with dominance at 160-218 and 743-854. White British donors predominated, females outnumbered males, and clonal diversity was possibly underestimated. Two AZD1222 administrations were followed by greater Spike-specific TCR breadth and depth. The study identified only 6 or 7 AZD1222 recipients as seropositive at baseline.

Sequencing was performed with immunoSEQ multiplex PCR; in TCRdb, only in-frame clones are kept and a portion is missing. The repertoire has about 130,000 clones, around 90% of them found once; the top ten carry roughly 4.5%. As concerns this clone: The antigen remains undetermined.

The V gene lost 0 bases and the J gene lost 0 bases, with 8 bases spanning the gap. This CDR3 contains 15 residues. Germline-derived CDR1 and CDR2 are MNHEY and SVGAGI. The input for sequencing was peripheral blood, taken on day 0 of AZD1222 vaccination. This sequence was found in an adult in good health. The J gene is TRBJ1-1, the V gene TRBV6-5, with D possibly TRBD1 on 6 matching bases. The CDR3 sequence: CASSYSGALNTEAFF. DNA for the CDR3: TGTGCCAGCAGTTACTCGGGGGCCTTGAACACTGAAGCTTTCTTT.